This T cell receptor (beta chain) was captured in a study of blood T cell repertoires in COVID-19. The overall study: Acute and convalescent COVID-19 specimens originated in the United States, Italy and Spain. Sources were T cells, B-cell-depleted T cells, or PBMCs; the material itself was cDNA or gDNA.

As originally analysed: Counts of nucleated cells, estimated from reference gene primer amplification, were obtained. Assay used: immunoSEQ multiplex PCR; TCRdb lists only in-frame clones, some missing. V and J calls and clone size follow that table, whereas D and trimming were derived from the DNA. The sample has 160,000 or so clones, around 75% seen once. The CDR3 is 16 amino acids. The V gene end was trimmed by 5 bases and the J gene end by 5 bases; junction bases not matched to a gene: 6. Germline CDR1 reads MNHNY; CDR2 reads SVGAGI (reference sequence). The V and J genes are TRBV6-6 and TRBJ2-3; the match to TRBD2 covers 14 bases. The sequenced sample was peripheral blood. The clonotype comes from a woman aged 80 or over with acute or convalescent COVID-19. The CDR3: CASSQTSGRAGDTQYF. CDR3 DNA sequence: TGTGCCAGCAGTCAGACTAGCGGGAGGGCCGGAGATACGCAGTATTTT.